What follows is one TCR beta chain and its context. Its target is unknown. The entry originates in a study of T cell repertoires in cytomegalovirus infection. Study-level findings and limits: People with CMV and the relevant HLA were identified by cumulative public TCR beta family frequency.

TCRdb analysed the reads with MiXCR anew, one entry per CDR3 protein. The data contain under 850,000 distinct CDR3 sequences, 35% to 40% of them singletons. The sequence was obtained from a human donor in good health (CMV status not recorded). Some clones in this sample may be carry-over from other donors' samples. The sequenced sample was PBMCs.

DNA of the CDR3: TGCAGTGCCCCGGCCCCCGATGAGCAGTTCTTC. The encoded protein is CSAPAPDEQFF. The chain employs TRBV20-1 and TRBJ2-1; unclear D gene. V was clipped by 6 bases and J by 8 bases, with 11 bases between them. Looked up from germline, CDR1 is DFQATT and CDR2 is SNEGSKA (reference sequence). The CDR3 runs to 11 residues.